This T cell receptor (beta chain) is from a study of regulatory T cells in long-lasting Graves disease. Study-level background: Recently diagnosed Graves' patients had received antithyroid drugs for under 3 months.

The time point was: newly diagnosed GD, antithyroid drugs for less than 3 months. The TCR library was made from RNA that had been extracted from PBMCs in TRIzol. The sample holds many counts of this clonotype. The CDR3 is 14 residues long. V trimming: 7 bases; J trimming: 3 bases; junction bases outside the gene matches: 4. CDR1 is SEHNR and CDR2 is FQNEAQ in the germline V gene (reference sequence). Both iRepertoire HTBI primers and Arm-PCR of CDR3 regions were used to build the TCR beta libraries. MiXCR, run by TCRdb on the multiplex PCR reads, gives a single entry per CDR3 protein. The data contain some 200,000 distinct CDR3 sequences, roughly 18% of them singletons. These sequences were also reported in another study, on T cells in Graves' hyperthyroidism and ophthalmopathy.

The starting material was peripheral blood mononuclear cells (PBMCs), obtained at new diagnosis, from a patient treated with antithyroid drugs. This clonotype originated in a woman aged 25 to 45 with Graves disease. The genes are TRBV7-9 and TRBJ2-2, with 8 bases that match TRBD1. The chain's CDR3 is CASNADRDTGELFF. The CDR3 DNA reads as TGTGCCAGCAACGCGGACAGGGACACCGGGGAGCTGTTTTTT.